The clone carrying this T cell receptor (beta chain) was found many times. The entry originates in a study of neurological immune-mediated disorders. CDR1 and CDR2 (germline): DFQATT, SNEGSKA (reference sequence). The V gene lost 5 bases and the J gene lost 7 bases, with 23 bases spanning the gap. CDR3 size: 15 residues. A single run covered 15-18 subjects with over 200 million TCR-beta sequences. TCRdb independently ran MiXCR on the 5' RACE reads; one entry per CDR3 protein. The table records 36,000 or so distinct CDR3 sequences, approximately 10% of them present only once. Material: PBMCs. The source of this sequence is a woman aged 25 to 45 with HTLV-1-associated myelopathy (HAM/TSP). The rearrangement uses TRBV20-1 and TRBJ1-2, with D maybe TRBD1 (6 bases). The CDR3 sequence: CSARQSVWKGGGYTF. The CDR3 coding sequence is TGCAGTGCTCGTCAATCGGTCTGGAAAGGGGGTGGCTACACCTTC.